Shown below are 22 T cell receptor beta chains from a single sample sequenced in a study of blood T cells in healthy people across ages. Using a J-beta primer mix together with a sample-barcoded 5' primer, a second PCR was run for roughly 6 to 12 cycles. Each CDR3 protein is one row after TCRdb ran MiXCR on the 5' RACE reads. Here the sample spans 700,000 to 900,000 distinct CDR3 sequences, approximately 55% being singletons. Sequencing was performed on blood. These receptors originate from a man aged 80 or over in good health.

V gene TRBV18 combines with J gene TRBJ2-3; D remains ambiguous. CDR1 is KGHSH, CDR2 LQKENI, per germline. V lost 3 bases and J 6 bases, leaving 7 bases between the germline ends. This CDR3 is 12 amino acids long. CDR3 DNA sequence: TGTGCCAGCTCACCTAAAGGGGATACGCAGTATTTT. Residues: CASSPKGDTQYF. Full variable domain (outside the CDR3, taken from reference TRBV18 and TRBJ2-3): NAGVMQNPRHLVRRRGQEARLRCSPMKGHSHVYWYRQLPEEGLKFMVYLQKENIIDESGMPKERFSAEFPKEGPSILRIQQVVRGDSAAYFCASSPKGDTQYFGPGTRLTVL.

This clonotype turned up a few times. The chain combines TRBV3-1 with TRBJ1-2; no clear D. The germline gives CDR1 LGHDT, CDR2 YNNKEL (reference sequence). V lost 0 bases and J 7 bases, leaving 15 bases between the germline ends. This CDR3 is 15 amino acids long. CDR3 DNA sequence: TGTGCCAGCAGCCAAGAGAGGTCCTGGCGGGGTGGCTACACCTTC. The encoded protein is CASSQERSWRGGYTF.

The V call is TRBV18, the J call TRBJ2-5; D is ambiguous. The V end was cut by 2 bases, the J end by 13 bases, with 23 bases between. This CDR3 region has 15 residues. Germline V gene sequence: CDR1 KGHSH, CDR2 LQKENI. Written as DNA, the CDR3 is TGTGCCAGCTCACCAGGGCGAGTCTCCTACAATGAGCGGTACTTC. It is translated as CASSPGRVSYNERYF.

This clonotype appeared once. The rearrangement joins TRBV20-1 to TRBJ2-7; 7 bases fit TRBD2. The CDR3 totals 14 residues. Germline trimming cut 3 bases from V and 2 bases from J; bases unmatched to any gene: 7. CDR1 and CDR2 (germline): DFQATT, SNEGSKA (reference sequence). CDR3 residues: CSASALAVAYEQYF. In DNA, the CDR3 is TGCAGTGCTAGCGCGCTAGCGGTAGCCTACGAGCAGTACTTC.

The chain is built from TRBV3-1 and TRBJ2-5; no definite D call. Looked up from germline, CDR1 is LGHDT and CDR2 is YNNKEL (reference sequence). V dropped 0 bases and J dropped 5 bases, with 4 bases sitting between them. The CDR3 sequence is 12 residues long. This CDR3 is CASSQDWETQYF. CDR3 nucleotides: TGTGCCAGCAGCCAAGATTGGGAGACCCAGTACTTC.

The V and J genes are TRBV5-1 and TRBJ2-7, with D unclear. Germline V lookup: CDR1 SGHRS, CDR2 YFSETQ. The V end lost 0 bases, the J end lost 5 bases, and 12 bases lay between the germline ends. CDR3 length: 14 residues. The DNA of the CDR3 is TGCGCCAGCAGCTTGGCCCCCCTGGGGAACGAGCAGTACTTC. Translating it yields CASSLAPLGNEQYF. Filled out from reference TRBV5-1 and TRBJ2-7, the complete variable domain reads KAGVTQTPRYLIKTRGQQVTLSCSPISGHRSVSWYQQTPGQGLQFLFEYFSETQRNKGNFPGRFSGRQFSNSRSEMNVSTLELGDSALYLCASSLAPLGNEQYFGPGTRLTVT.

The chain employs TRBV24-1 and TRBJ2-3; D gene uncertain. This CDR3 is 12 amino acids long. V lost 2 bases to trimming and J lost 10 bases, with 9 bases between them. CDR1 is KGHDR and CDR2 is SFDVKD in the germline V gene. The CDR3 protein is CATSDSTVAQYF. The CDR3 nucleotides are TGTGCCACCAGTGATTCCACCGTGGCGCAGTATTTT.

This clonotype has a handful of counts. The rearrangement links TRBV9 to TRBJ2-5, with D perhaps TRBD1 (5 bases). CDR3 length equals 15 residues. V was clipped by 0 bases and J by 2 bases, with 11 bases between them. Germline V gives CDR1 SGDLS, CDR2 YYNGEE. CDR3 in amino acids: CASSVGSTAQETQYF. Written as DNA, the CDR3 is TGTGCCAGCAGCGTAGGCTCGACAGCTCAAGAGACCCAGTACTTC.

As regards this clonotype: Germline is not matched at one junction end, which may reflect a read error. V and J are TRBV10-3 and TRBJ2-1, with 7 bases lining up with TRBD1. Looked up from germline, CDR1 is ENHRY and CDR2 is SYGVKD. The CDR3 has 14 residues. The CDR3: CAIRTGETYTEQFF. The CDR3 DNA sequence: TGTGCCATCAGAACAGGGGAGACCTACACTGAGCAGTTCTTC.

This clonotype was observed a few times. This sequence joins TRBV6-5 and TRBJ2-4, with a weak D call TRBD1 (6 bases). Judging by the DNA end, TRBJ2-7 fits better; the J call may be wrong. The CDR3 extends over 15 amino acids. CDR1 MNHEY and CDR2 SVGAGI come from the germline V gene. The DNA for the CDR3 is TGTGCCAGCAGTTACTCGCAGGGGCGGATATACGAGCAGTACTTC. As protein: CASSYSQGRIYEQYF.

This clonotype was detected only a few times. V is TRBV24-1 and J is TRBJ2-3; no firm D call. V was shortened by 3 bases and J by 6 bases, with 12 bases between the two germline ends. Germline V gene sequence: CDR1 KGHDR, CDR2 SFDVKD. The CDR3 is made up of 14 amino acids. DNA for the CDR3: TGTGCCACCAGTGATCAAAACATTCGCGATACGCAGTATTTT. Protein: CATSDQNIRDTQYF.

The rearrangement links TRBV4-1 to TRBJ2-1; 7 bases match TRBD2. Germline assignment: CDR1 MGHRA and CDR2 YSYEKL. The CDR3 is 17 residues long. The V and J ends lost 2 bases and 0 bases, in that order; junction bases with no gene match: 7. CDR3 region: CASSQRVTGGSYNEQFF. CDR3 nucleotide sequence: TGCGCCAGCAGCCAAAGGGTGACGGGAGGCTCCTACAATGAGCAGTTCTTC.

A few counts support this clonotype. The V gene is TRBV3-1, the J gene TRBJ2-7; perhaps D is TRBD1 or TRBD2 (5 bases each). V lost 7 bases and J 0 bases, leaving 10 bases between the germline ends. This CDR3 is 13 amino acids long. Germline lookup yields CDR1 LGHDT and CDR2 YNNKEL (reference sequence). DNA of the CDR3: TGTGCCAGCACCGGGACCCCCTCCTACGAGCAGTACTTC. Translating gives CASTGTPSYEQYF.

The V call is TRBV6-1, the J call TRBJ2-1; 12 bases match TRBD1. Germline CDR1 MNHNS, CDR2 SASEGT. The CDR3 runs to 17 residues. With 8 bases clipped from V and 9 bases from J, the junction kept 17 bases outside the gene matches. This CDR3 is CASARWGQGALMTEQFF. The CDR3 nucleotides read TGTGCCAGCGCCCGGTGGGGACAGGGGGCCCTAATGACTGAGCAGTTCTTC.

The genes are TRBV24-1 and TRBJ2-1; no definite D call. CDR1 and CDR2 (germline): KGHDR, SFDVKD. V was pared by 4 bases and J by 10 bases, with 7 bases between. The length of the CDR3 is 11 residues. The CDR3 reads CATSDQMEQFF. The CDR3 nucleotides are TGTGCCACCAGTGACCAAATGGAGCAGTTCTTC.

This clonotype has at least ten counts. The CDR3 is CSVVGAVPDTQYF. The CDR3 bases are TGCAGCGTTGTAGGGGCCGTACCAGATACGCAGTATTTT. The V call is TRBV29-1, the J call TRBJ2-3, with D perhaps TRBD1 (5 bases). V was clipped by 4 bases and J by 4 bases, with 12 bases between them. Germline CDR1 and CDR2: SQVTM and ANQGSEA. CDR3 length equals 13 residues.

This clonotype was seen a handful of times. This chain joins TRBV20-1 and TRBJ2-7; the match to TRBD1 covers 10 bases. Germline trimming cut 6 bases from V and 2 bases from J; bases unmatched to any gene: 7. The CDR3 is 14 residues long. Per the germline V gene, CDR1 is DFQATT and CDR2 is SNEGSKA (reference sequence). CDR3 sequence: CSAQPGQGTYEQYF. The CDR3 region has the DNA TGCAGTGCGCAGCCGGGACAGGGGACCTACGAGCAGTACTTC.

The V and J genes are TRBV2 and TRBJ2-4; TRBD2 agrees at 13 bases. Losses at the gene ends were 6 bases for V and 13 bases for J; bases not matched to a gene: 18. Germline V gene lookup returns CDR1 SNHLY and CDR2 FYNNEI. The CDR3 is made up of 17 amino acids. CDR3 nucleotides: TGTGCCAGCAGCCAGTGGAGACTAGCGGGAGGACAAGAGGAGCAGTACTTC. This gives the protein CASSQWRLAGGQEEQYF.

This chain uses TRBV4-1 with TRBJ2-1; D is uncertain. V was cut by 0 bases and J by 8 bases, with 8 bases left in between. Germline lookup yields CDR1 MGHRA and CDR2 YSYEKL. This CDR3 contains 13 residues. The CDR3 DNA follows: TGCGCCAGCAGCCAAGATCTCGGGCATGAGCAGTTCTTC. Its protein product is CASSQDLGHEQFF.

The rearrangement uses TRBV7-3 and TRBJ2-3, with D possibly TRBD2 on 7 matching bases. The germline CDR1 and CDR2 sequences are SGHTA and FQGTGA. This CDR3 has 16 residues. V was clipped by 3 bases and J by 6 bases, with 19 bases between them. CDR3 DNA: TGTGCCAGCAGCTTTATCGGGGGGCCCTTCGGTGATACGCAGTATTTT. Its protein is CASSFIGGPFGDTQYF.

This clonotype was counted many times. CDR3 amino acids: CASSQDREAFF. The CDR3 DNA is TGTGCCAGCAGCCAAGATAGAGAAGCTTTCTTT. The rearrangement uses TRBV3-1 and TRBJ1-1; D remains ambiguous. This CDR3 has 11 amino acids. Germline values: CDR1 LGHDT, CDR2 YNNKEL (reference sequence). V lost 0 bases to trimming and J lost 8 bases, with 4 bases between them. Supplemented by reference TRBV3-1 and TRBJ1-1, the full variable domain reads DTAVSQTPKYLVTQMGNDKSIKCEQNLGHDTMYWYKQDSKKFLKIMFSYNNKELIINETVPNRFSPKSPDKAHLNLHINSLELGDSAVYFCASSQDREAFFGQGTRLTVV.

The J gene is TRBJ2-1, the V gene TRBV24-1, with TRBD1 identical over 8 bases. V was pared by 3 bases and J by 5 bases, with 5 bases of the junction left unmatched. This CDR3 has 15 residues. Germline CDR1 and CDR2: KGHDR and SFDVKD. The CDR3, as DNA: TGTGCCACCAGTGATCCAGGGGGCGGGCACAATGAGCAGTTCTTC. It specifies CATSDPGGGHNEQFF.